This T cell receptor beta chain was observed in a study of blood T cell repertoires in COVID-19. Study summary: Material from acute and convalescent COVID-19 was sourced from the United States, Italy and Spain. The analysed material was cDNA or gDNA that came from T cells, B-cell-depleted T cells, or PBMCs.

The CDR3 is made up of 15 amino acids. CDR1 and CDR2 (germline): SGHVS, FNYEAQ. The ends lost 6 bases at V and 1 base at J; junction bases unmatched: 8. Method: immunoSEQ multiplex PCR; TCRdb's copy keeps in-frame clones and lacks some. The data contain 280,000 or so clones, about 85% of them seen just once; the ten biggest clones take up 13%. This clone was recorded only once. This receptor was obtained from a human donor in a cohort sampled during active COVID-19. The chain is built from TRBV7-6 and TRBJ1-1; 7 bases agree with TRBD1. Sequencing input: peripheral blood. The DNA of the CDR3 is TGTGCCAGCAGACCTTACACAGGGGAGAACACTGAAGCTTTCTTT. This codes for CASRPYTGENTEAFF. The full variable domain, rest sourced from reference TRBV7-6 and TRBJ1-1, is GAGVSQSPRYKVTKRGQDVALRCDPISGHVSLYWYRQALGQGPEFLTYFNYEAQQDKSGLPNDRFSAERPEGSISTLTIQRTEQRDSAMYRCASRPYTGENTEAFFGQGTRLTVV.